These 16 T cell receptor beta chains came from one sample sequenced in a study of Graves' ophthalmopathy and Graves' hyperthyroidism. The study amplified TCR beta CDR3 regions using RNA transcripts. Scientists carried out first-round RT-PCR using HTBI primers and then a second-round multiplex PCR. TCRdb recomputed calls from the multiplex PCR reads with MiXCR, one row per CDR3 protein. This table holds roughly 1.1 million distinct CDR3 sequences, around a third found once. Sequences were obtained from peripheral blood or thyroid tissue (not recorded which). The receptors come from an adult man with Graves' hyperthyroidism.

In regard to this clonotype: One end of the junction fails to match germline, which may point to a read error. CDR3 sequence reads: CAPKAGRKAMNTEASF. In nucleotides, the CDR3 is TGTGCCCCTAAAGCCGGGAGAAAGGCGATGAACACTGAAGCTTCCTTT. V and J are TRBV10-3 and TRBJ1-1; D is ambiguous. The CDR3 contains 16 residues. The germline V gene encodes CDR1 ENHRY and CDR2 SYGVKD.

The table lists this clonotype with many counts. The chain links TRBV14 to TRBJ1-6; D is unclear. The CDR3 has 16 amino acids. V was clipped by 4 bases and J by 1 base, with 11 bases between them. Germline V lookup: CDR1 SGHDN, CDR2 FVKESK. The CDR3 DNA is TGTGCCAGCAGCCGAACACCAGGATCCTATAATTCACCCCTCCACTTT. Encoded protein: CASSRTPGSYNSPLHF. Looking up the rest from reference TRBV14 and TRBJ1-6 gives the full variable domain: EAGVTQFPSHSVIEKGQTVTLRCDPISGHDNLYWYRRVMGKEIKFLLHFVKESKQDESGMPNNRFLAERTGGTYSTLKVQPAELEDSGVYFCASSRTPGSYNSPLHFGNGTRLTVT.

This clonotype was picked up a small number of times. This chain links TRBV12-3 or TRBV12-4 with TRBJ1-1, with 9 bases lining up with TRBD1. The V gene end was trimmed by 8 bases and the J gene end by 0 bases; junction bases not matched to a gene: 10. CDR3 length equals 16 residues. The CDR3 is CASERGTGIMNTEAFF. CDR3 bases: TGTGCCAGCGAACGGGGGACAGGGATCATGAACACTGAAGCTTTCTTT.

Turning to this clonotype: The germline gene is not matched at one end of the junction; a read error may be the cause. The chain links TRBV10-3 to TRBJ1-5, with D maybe TRBD1 (6 bases). From germline, CDR1 is ENHRY and CDR2 SYGVKD. The CDR3 has 14 residues. The DNA for the CDR3 is TGTGCCAGCAGTGCCAGGGGAATCAACCAGCCCCAGCATTTT. Translation gives CASSARGINQPQHF.

Comments on this clonotype: A read error may explain this, as a much larger clone is one base away. V gene TRBV5-6 combines with J gene TRBJ2-5; 7 bases are shared with TRBD1. This CDR3 region has 13 residues. J gave up 5 bases and V 7 bases, and 8 bases lay outside the gene matches. The germline gives CDR1 SGHDT, CDR2 YYEEEE. The CDR3 DNA follows: TGTGCCAGCGCCCCAACAGGGGTTGAGACCCAGTACTTC. It encodes CASAPTGVETQYF.

The table lists this clonotype with many counts. The chain is built from TRBV6-5 and TRBJ1-2, with no clear D. The germline V and J ends were trimmed by 5 bases and 2 bases, with 9 bases remaining between them. Germline values: CDR1 MNHEY, CDR2 SVGAGI. This CDR3 spans 13 amino acids. The CDR3 is CASSRTDNYGYTF. The CDR3 DNA sequence: TGTGCCAGCAGTCGTACAGACAACTATGGCTACACCTTC.

The V call is TRBV7-2, the J call TRBJ2-7; D tentatively reads TRBD1 or TRBD2 (5 bases each). Germline V gene data show CDR1 as SGHTA and CDR2 as FQGNSA. The V and J ends lost 5 bases and 0 bases respectively, with 14 bases between them. This CDR3 is 15 amino acids long. For the CDR3, the DNA is TGTGCCAGCAGCCCTATATCGGGACCCTCCTACGAGCAGTACTTC. Amino acid sequence: CASSPISGPSYEQYF.

The chain uses TRBV7-4 and TRBJ2-5; 8 bases agree with TRBD1. Trimming took 7 bases from V and 4 from J; bases not matched to a gene: 14. The CDR3 has 16 residues. In germline, CDR1 is SGHVT, CDR2 SQSDAQ. CDR3 nucleotides: TGTGCCAGCACGCCCGGCGGGGCAGGGGGCGGAGAGACCCAGTACTTC. Translating gives CASTPGGAGGGETQYF.

This clonotype was found a few times. In nucleotides, the CDR3 is TGTGCCAGCAGCTTGTCACAGAACACCGGGGAGCTGTTTTTT. Its protein is CASSLSQNTGELFF. The chain carries TRBV7-9 and TRBJ2-2, with D unresolved. CDR1 and CDR2 from the germline V gene are SEHNR and FQNEAQ (reference sequence). This CDR3 region has 14 residues. The V end was cut by 3 bases, the J end by 1 base, with 6 bases between.

As concerns this clonotype: A much larger clone is a single base away; this may be a read error. The J gene is TRBJ1-2, the V gene TRBV12-3 or TRBV12-4, with D uncertain. The CDR3 loop spans 12 amino acids. Trimming removed 8 bases at V and 6 bases at J, with 13 bases between. The CDR3 region is CASGLRTNGYTF. CDR3 coding DNA: TGTGCCAGCGGCCTTAGAACGAATGGCTACACCTTC.

This clonotype was recorded many times. The chain links TRBV2 to TRBJ2-7; tentative D call: TRBD1 (5 bases). Trimming cost V 7 bases and J 4 bases, with 8 bases left between them. Germline CDR1 reads SNHLY; CDR2 reads FYNNEI. The CDR3 runs to 11 residues. Written as DNA, the CDR3 is TGTGCCAGCAATAAGGGGTACGAGCAGTACTTC. This encodes CASNKGYEQYF. The entire variable domain, with the rest obtained from reference TRBV2 and TRBJ2-7, is as follows: EPEVTQTPSHQVTQMGQEVILRCVPISNHLYFYWYRQILGQKVEFLVSFYNNEISEKSEIFDDQFSVERPDGSNFTLKIRSTKLEDSAMYFCASNKGYEQYFGPGTRLTVT.

This clonotype was seen only a few times. The rearrangement joins TRBV7-2 to TRBJ1-6, with D perhaps matching TRBD1 (5 bases). The germline CDR1 and CDR2 sequences are SGHTA and FQGNSA. V was pared by 5 bases and J by 3 bases, with 11 bases between. This CDR3 is built from 15 residues. The CDR3: CASSPGRFYNSPLHF. The CDR3 DNA reads as TGTGCCAGCAGCCCAGGGCGGTTCTATAATTCACCCCTCCACTTT.

This clonotype was counted between two and nine times. CDR3 nucleotide sequence: TGTGCCAGCAGCTTAGCACAGGGGTGGGCCTACGAGCAGTACTTC. Its translation is CASSLAQGWAYEQYF. The rearrangement uses TRBV13 and TRBJ2-7; 7 nucleotides line up with TRBD1. CDR3 length: 15 amino acids. Unmatched junction bases numbered 5, after V lost 1 base and J lost 2 bases. Germline values: CDR1 PRHDT, CDR2 FYEKMQ (reference sequence).

V gene TRBV6-2 or TRBV6-3 combines with J gene TRBJ2-2, with D possibly being TRBD1 (5 bases). CDR1 is MNHEY, CDR2 SVGEGT, per germline. This CDR3 contains 15 residues. Trimming left V 5 bases short and J 1 base short, with 11 bases between. In nucleotides, the CDR3 is TGTGCCAGCAGTGTATTGGGGCAGAACACCGGGGAGCTGTTTTTT. This translates into CASSVLGQNTGELFF.

At least ten counts were recorded for this clonotype. The rearrangement joins TRBV7-2 to TRBJ1-2; the match to TRBD1 covers 9 bases. V lost 2 bases and J lost 8; bases outside the gene matches: 6. Germline assignment: CDR1 SGHTA and CDR2 FQGNSA. The length of the CDR3 is 14 residues. The CDR3 sequence is CASSLLQGAGGYTF. The CDR3 DNA sequence: TGTGCCAGCAGCTTACTACAGGGGGCAGGGGGCTACACCTTC.

This clonotype was seen at least ten times. The chain recombines TRBV4-3 with TRBJ2-7; D possibly corresponds to TRBD2 (6 bases). Per germline, CDR1 LGHNA and CDR2 YSLEER. This CDR3 contains 14 residues. V was shortened by 0 bases and J by 0 bases, with 6 bases between the two germline ends. For the CDR3, the DNA is TGCGCCAGCAGCCAAGAAGCGGGCTCCTACGAGCAGTACTTC. Its protein product is CASSQEAGSYEQYF.